This entry lists 29 T cell receptor beta chains sequenced from one sample in a study of regulatory T cells in long-lasting Graves disease. TCR beta libraries were built with iRepertoire HTBI primers and Arm-PCR of CDR3 regions. MiXCR, run by TCRdb on the multiplex PCR reads, gives a single entry per CDR3 protein. The top ten hold 8.9% of the sample, which has about half a million distinct CDR3 sequences, more than 10% seen once. The time point is: newly diagnosed GD, antithyroid drugs for less than 3 months. PBMC-extracted RNA yielded the TCR library. The same sample was also studied in work on T cells in Graves' hyperthyroidism and ophthalmopathy.

Sequencing was performed on peripheral blood mononuclear cells (PBMCs), taken at new diagnosis, from a patient treated with antithyroid drugs. Every receptor here comes from a woman in her twenties or thirties with Graves disease.

In this sample, this clonotype turned up once. A read error is likely here: a far larger clone is one base away. The gene calls are TRBV7-3 and TRBJ2-1; the match to TRBD2 covers 10 bases. Trimming removed 5 bases from V and 3 bases from J; junction bases left unmatched: 4. CDR1 and CDR2 (germline): SGHTA, FQGTGA. The CDR3 is 15 residues long. The CDR3 coding sequence is TGTGCCAGCAGCCGGACTAGCGGATACTACAATGAGCAGTTCTTC. Protein: CASSRTSGYYNEQFF.

This clonotype was observed at least ten times. This chain uses TRBV7-2 with TRBJ2-1; TRBD1 matches 9 bases. The CDR3 totals 15 residues. After removal of 5 bases from V and 3 bases from J, the junction contained 5 bases not matched to a gene. CDR1 and CDR2 from the germline V gene are SGHTA and FQGNSA. This chain's CDR3 is CASSPGTGHYNEQFF. CDR3 sequence (DNA): TGTGCCAGCAGCCCCGGGACAGGGCACTACAATGAGCAGTTCTTC.

This clonotype was seen at least ten times. The rearrangement links TRBV28 to TRBJ2-7; TRBD1 might be the D (6 bases). The V gene lost 6 bases and the J gene lost 6 bases, with 12 bases spanning the gap. This CDR3 comprises 12 residues. Germline CDR1 is MDHEN and CDR2 is SYDVKM. This CDR3 is CASRQGFFEQYF. The CDR3 DNA reads TGTGCCAGCAGACAGGGATTTTTCGAGCAGTACTTC.

This clonotype showed up many times. The V and J genes are TRBV19 and TRBJ1-5; a weak D match, TRBD1 (5 bases). The length of the CDR3 is 14 residues. V lost 7 bases to trimming and J lost 6 bases, with 16 bases between them. From germline, CDR1 is LNHDA and CDR2 SQIVND (reference sequence). The CDR3 nucleotides are TGTGCCAGTAACATGAGGGGCGGAAGTCAGCCCCAGCATTTT. Translation: CASNMRGGSQPQHF. Based on the CDR3 plus reference TRBV19 and TRBJ1-5, the full variable domain is DGGITQSPKYLFRKEGQNVTLSCEQNLNHDAMYWYRQDPGQGLRLIYYSQIVNDFQKGDIAEGYSVSREKKESFPLTVTSAQKNPTAFYLCASNMRGGSQPQHFGDGTRLSIL.

This clonotype was seen many times. The chain joins TRBV5-1 to TRBJ1-4; D is ambiguous. Germline V lookup: CDR1 SGHRS, CDR2 YFSETQ. V was cut by 0 bases and J by 0 bases, with 12 bases left in between. The CDR3 is 17 residues long. Here the CDR3 DNA reads TGCGCCAGCAGCTTGGCACCCTTTCAAGCAACTAATGAAAAACTGTTTTTT. This encodes CASSLAPFQATNEKLFF.

The table lists this clonotype with many counts. The chain uses TRBV28 and TRBJ2-3; the D is unclear. This CDR3 region has 15 residues. V lost 7 bases and J 4 bases, leaving 18 bases between the germline ends. The germline V gene has CDR1 MDHEN and CDR2 SYDVKM. This CDR3 reads CASIRTEARPDTQYF. The CDR3 nucleotides are TGTGCCAGCATAAGGACGGAAGCACGGCCAGATACGCAGTATTTT. The variable domain in full, completed from reference TRBV28 and TRBJ2-3, reads DVKVTQSSRYLVKRTGEKVFLECVQDMDHENMFWYRQDPGLGLRLIYFSYDVKMKEKGDIPEGYSVSREKKERFSLILESASTNQTSMYLCASIRTEARPDTQYFGPGTRLTVL.

This clonotype has just a few counts. CDR3 protein: CATSRTLGPSTDTQYF. The CDR3 coding sequence is TGTGCCACCAGCAGGACCTTGGGACCATCCACAGATACGCAGTATTTT. V usage is TRBV15 and J usage is TRBJ2-3; the D gene could be TRBD1 or TRBD2 (5 bases each). The CDR3 spans 16 residues. CDR1 is LNHNV and CDR2 is YYDKDF in the germline V gene (reference sequence). V was cut by 3 bases and J by 2 bases, with 15 bases left in between.

This clonotype showed up many times. The gene calls are TRBV19 and TRBJ1-1; no clear D. Germline V CDR1 and CDR2: LNHDA, SQIVND (reference sequence). Deletions cut 3 bases from V and 3 bases from J, with 8 bases between. The CDR3 has 13 amino acids. CDR3 nucleotides: TGTGCCAGTAGTATGGAAAGGGACACTGAAGCTTTCTTT. As protein: CASSMERDTEAFF.

This clonotype was seen many times. This rearrangement joins TRBV7-3 to TRBJ2-1, with D possibly matching TRBD2 (6 bases). CDR1 is SGHTA, CDR2 FQGTGA, per germline. Trimming pared 5 bases from V and 4 bases from J, leaving 21 bases between. The CDR3 consists of 17 residues. The CDR3 nucleotides read TGTGCCAGCAGCCAGAAGAGCAGGACTATGGGTTACAATGAGCAGTTCTTC. It codes for CASSQKSRTMGYNEQFF.

This clonotype was seen a handful of times. This chain uses TRBV6-2 or TRBV6-3 with TRBJ2-3; tentative D call: TRBD1 (6 bases). V dropped 3 bases and J dropped 11 bases, with 15 bases sitting between them. Germline V gene data show CDR1 as MNHEY and CDR2 as SVGEGT. This CDR3 is 13 amino acids long. The CDR3 region is CASSYGPQGLQYF. The CDR3 DNA is TGTGCCAGCAGTTATGGGCCTCAGGGGCTGCAGTATTTT.

This clonotype was counted ten times or more. The chain is built from TRBV7-2 and TRBJ2-7; D remains ambiguous. The CDR3 contains 11 residues. Trimming cost V 5 bases and J 5 bases, with 7 bases left between them. Germline CDR1 is SGHTA and CDR2 is FQGNSA. CDR3 loop: CASSLRNEQYF. The CDR3 region has the DNA TGTGCCAGCAGCCTGCGGAACGAGCAGTACTTC.

V gene TRBV10-1 combines with J gene TRBJ1-1; D remains ambiguous. The V gene's germline CDR1 is WNHNN and CDR2 SYGVQD (reference sequence). V was pared by 0 bases and J by 11 bases, with 13 bases between. The CDR3 length is 13 residues. The CDR3 DNA follows: TGCGCCAGCAGTGAGTCGAACCAGGCAAGCGCTTTCTTT. It specifies CASSESNQASAFF.

There are many counts of this clonotype. The genes are TRBV2 and TRBJ1-1; TRBD1 might be the D (5 bases). The germline gives CDR1 SNHLY, CDR2 FYNNEI. V dropped 6 bases and J dropped 0 bases, with 8 bases sitting between them. The CDR3 loop spans 13 amino acids. The CDR3 sequence: CASRYRLNTEAFF. CDR3 sequence (DNA): TGTGCCAGCAGATACAGGCTGAACACTGAAGCTTTCTTT.

Ten or more counts support this clonotype. CDR3: CSAIDASGDYNEQFF. CDR3 coding DNA: TGCAGTGCTATAGATGCTAGCGGGGACTACAATGAGCAGTTCTTC. This chain joins TRBV20-1 and TRBJ2-1; TRBD2 aligns across 9 bases. J was trimmed by 3 bases and V by 4 bases; bases with no gene match: 7. CDR3 length: 15 amino acids. Per the germline V gene, CDR1 is DFQATT and CDR2 is SNEGSKA (reference sequence).

The sample holds a few counts of this clonotype. The V gene is TRBV20-1, the J gene TRBJ2-3; D uncertain. CDR3 length: 16 amino acids. V lost 6 bases to trimming and J lost 5 bases, with 24 bases between them. CDR1 and CDR2 (germline): DFQATT, SNEGSKA (reference sequence). DNA for the CDR3: TGCAGTGCGGTTGGATCGACCGCCCTGTGGTTAGATACGCAGTATTTT. It is translated as CSAVGSTALWLDTQYF.

This clonotype was recorded many times. The chain is built from TRBV2 and TRBJ1-6, with D uncertain. The V and J ends lost 8 bases and 8 bases respectively, with 13 bases between them. The CDR3 loop spans 13 amino acids. Germline V gene sequence: CDR1 SNHLY, CDR2 FYNNEI. The CDR3 DNA reads TGTGCCAGCGGAGTCCACTCATATTCACCCCTCCACTTT. The encoded protein is CASGVHSYSPLHF.

The sample holds many counts of this clonotype. The rearrangement joins TRBV28 to TRBJ2-1, with no clear D. The CDR3 loop spans 16 amino acids. CDR1 and CDR2 (germline): MDHEN, SYDVKM. V lost 3 bases and J lost 10, with 22 bases in between. The CDR3, as DNA: TGTGCCAGCAGTTTCCTCCCGTCGCTGATACGCATCGAGCAGTTCTTC. This gives the protein CASSFLPSLIRIEQFF.

This clonotype was counted many times. The V and J genes are TRBV30 and TRBJ2-3, with D maybe TRBD2 (5 bases). This CDR3 has 15 amino acids. V was cut by 0 bases and J by 8 bases, with 18 bases left in between. Germline CDR1 and CDR2: GTSNPN and SVGIG (reference sequence). This CDR3 reads CAWSVSRMMGSTQYF. CDR3 DNA sequence: TGTGCCTGGAGTGTATCACGGATGATGGGGAGTACGCAGTATTTT.

This clonotype was recorded many times. The V and J genes are TRBV20-1 and TRBJ1-1; 7 bases are shared with TRBD1. This CDR3 has 16 residues. Germline lookup yields CDR1 DFQATT and CDR2 SNEGSKA (reference sequence). Trimming at V came to 1 base and at J to 0 bases, leaving 8 bases not matched to a gene. The CDR3 DNA follows: TGCAGTGCTAGAGGAATTCGACAGGGTCTGAACACTGAAGCTTTCTTT. Amino acid sequence: CSARGIRQGLNTEAFF.

V usage is TRBV9 and J usage is TRBJ1-2, with D perhaps TRBD1 (6 bases). The CDR3 loop spans 16 amino acids. V shed 4 bases and J shed 8 bases, with 24 bases lying between them. Germline CDR1 SGDLS, CDR2 YYNGEE. The CDR3 coding sequence is TGTGCCAGCAGCTCACCAGGACTTACAGGGATCTACGGCTACACCTTC. This gives the protein CASSSPGLTGIYGYTF.

This clonotype was counted a few times. V usage is TRBV11-3 and J usage is TRBJ1-3; D gene uncertain. The V gene lost 5 bases and the J gene lost 2 bases, with 7 bases spanning the gap. This CDR3 spans 13 amino acids. The germline V gene encodes CDR1 SGHNT and CDR2 YENEEA. The CDR3 loop is CASSPSPGNTIYF. The CDR3 nucleotides read TGTGCCAGCAGCCCCTCTCCTGGAAACACCATATATTTT.

The table lists this clonotype with many counts. V usage is TRBV27 and J usage is TRBJ2-1; 7 bases agree with TRBD2. Germline CDR1 MNHEY, CDR2 SMNVEV (reference sequence). CDR3 length equals 17 residues. V trimming: 3 bases; J trimming: 7 bases; junction bases outside the gene matches: 15. CDR3 in amino acids: CASSFITPSGVRNEQFF. DNA for the CDR3: TGTGCCAGCAGTTTTATCACCCCTAGCGGTGTTCGGAATGAGCAGTTCTTC.

This clonotype was counted a few times. The V gene is TRBV5-1, the J gene TRBJ1-1; TRBD1 might be the D (6 bases). The CDR3 spans 15 residues. V was cut by 4 bases and J by 1 base, with 14 bases left in between. Germline lookup yields CDR1 SGHRS and CDR2 YFSETQ. The CDR3 nucleotides are TGCGCCAGCAGCGCCGCGGGACAAAGGAACACTGAAGCTTTCTTT. It codes for CASSAAGQRNTEAFF.

This clonotype was seen many times. Germline and junction disagree at one end, which may indicate a read error. The CDR3 is CASSLDRDEKLFF. The CDR3 coding sequence is TGTGCTAGCAGCCTAGACAGGGATGAAAAACTGTTTTTT. This chain uses TRBV7-7 with TRBJ1-4, with TRBD1 matching over 7 bases. The V gene's germline CDR1 is SSHAT and CDR2 FNYEAQ (reference sequence). There are 13 residues in the CDR3.

This clonotype was observed many times. This sequence joins TRBV7-2 and TRBJ2-4; 8 nucleotides match TRBD1. V trimming: 5 bases; J trimming: 8 bases; junction bases outside the gene matches: 11. This CDR3 comprises 15 residues. Per germline, CDR1 SGHTA and CDR2 FQGNSA. This CDR3 is CASSPRQGSVDIQYF. The CDR3 DNA is TGTGCCAGCAGCCCGCGACAGGGGAGTGTTGACATTCAGTACTTC.

This clonotype has at least ten counts. V usage is TRBV20-1 and J usage is TRBJ1-2; TRBD1 agrees at 7 bases. V was clipped by 3 bases and J by 5 bases; unmatched bases: 6. CDR1 DFQATT and CDR2 SNEGSKA come from the germline V gene (reference sequence). The CDR3 has 13 residues. CDR3 DNA sequence: TGCAGTGCTAGTGACAGGGCCTCTTATGGCTACACCTTC. It yields the protein CSASDRASYGYTF.

This clonotype occurred a few times. The chain employs TRBV20-1 and TRBJ1-2, with D perhaps TRBD1 (5 bases). CDR1 is DFQATT and CDR2 is SNEGSKA in the germline V gene (reference sequence). The V end was cut by 6 bases, the J end by 2 bases, with 16 bases between. The CDR3 is 14 residues long. The CDR3 region is CSAPSRGGNYGYTF. For the CDR3, the DNA is TGCAGTGCACCTTCGCGGGGGGGGAACTATGGCTACACCTTC.

This clonotype appeared many times. CDR3 DNA: TGCGCCAGCAGCCAAGACAGGGGAATTGGCGAGCAGTACTTC. The encoded protein is CASSQDRGIGEQYF. This rearrangement joins TRBV5-1 to TRBJ2-7; 8 positions agree with TRBD1. V dropped 4 bases and J dropped 6; count of bases not matched to a gene: 9. In germline, CDR1 is SGHRS, CDR2 YFSETQ. The CDR3 has 14 amino acids.

This clonotype has at least ten counts. V usage is TRBV20-1 and J usage is TRBJ1-1, with D possibly matching TRBD1 (5 bases). CDR3 length: 13 residues. The V gene's germline CDR1 is DFQATT and CDR2 SNEGSKA (reference sequence). The V end was cut by 7 bases, the J end by 4 bases, with 16 bases between. CDR3 loop: CSVRGRVGTEAFF. In DNA, the CDR3 is TGCAGTGTAAGGGGCAGGGTGGGCACTGAAGCTTTCTTT.